Presented here are 10 T cell receptor beta chains from one specimen sequenced in a study of Ad26.COV2.S vaccination and SARS-CoV-2 variants. TCRdb's table, derived via immunoSEQ multiplex PCR, lists solely in-frame clones and lacks some. The sample shows roughly 92,000 clones, more than 65% of them seen only once. Sequenced material: peripheral blood, taken after recovery from COVID-19. The receptors come from a human donor who had recovered from COVID-19.

This chain links TRBV7-8 with TRBJ1-6, with D perhaps TRBD1 (5 bases). Germline loops: CDR1 SGHVS, CDR2 FQNEAQ. The V end was cut by 5 bases, the J end by 13 bases, with 21 bases between. This CDR3 is built from 15 residues. The CDR3 sequence: CASSQDNRPRLPLHF. The CDR3 bases are TGTGCCAGCAGCCAGGATAACAGGCCGCGTTTGCCCCTCCACTTT.

The genes are TRBV7-7 and TRBJ1-3, with 8 bases identical to TRBD1. CDR3 size: 15 residues. V shed 5 bases, J shed 4 bases, and the junction held 7 bases outside the gene matches. CDR1 is SSHAT and CDR2 is FNYEAQ in the germline V gene (reference sequence). Here the CDR3 reads CASSGGTGRGNTIYF. The CDR3 nucleotides are TGTGCCAGCAGCGGCGGGACAGGCCGCGGAAACACCATATATTTT.

The rearrangement links TRBV4-3 to TRBJ1-1; D remains ambiguous. CDR3 length equals 14 residues. V lost 6 bases to trimming and J lost 4 bases, with 15 bases between them. Germline V gene sequence: CDR1 LGHNA, CDR2 YSLEER. CDR3 in DNA: TGCGCCAGCAGGCGAAACCACGGGTCCACTGAAGCTTTCTTT. Amino acid sequence: CASRRNHGSTEAFF.

The chain combines TRBV4-2 with TRBJ2-7; possible D gene TRBD1, 5 bases. The CDR3 covers 18 residues. Germline V CDR1 and CDR2: LGHNA, YNFKEQ. Trimming took off 4 bases at V and 3 bases at J, with 25 bases between the two ends. CDR3 residues: CASSPDWVIGANGYEQYF. In DNA form, the CDR3 reads TGTGCCAGCAGCCCAGATTGGGTCATAGGGGCCAATGGCTACGAGCAGTACTTC.

This clone was recorded once. The chain links TRBV28 to TRBJ2-1; D not certain. Trimming removed 6 bases from V and 3 bases from J, with 3 bases in between. CDR3 length: 11 residues. Germline V gene lookup returns CDR1 MDHEN and CDR2 SYDVKM. The CDR3 DNA sequence: TGTGCCAGCAGGGACTACAATGAGCAGTTCTTC. It yields the protein CASRDYNEQFF.

This chain uses TRBV15 with TRBJ2-7, with 7 bases aligning to TRBD2. The CDR3 runs to 14 residues. J was trimmed by 0 bases and V by 8 bases; bases with no gene match: 7. CDR1 and CDR2 (germline): LNHNV, YYDKDF (reference sequence). The CDR3 is CATGNGRSSYEQYF. DNA of the CDR3: TGTGCCACCGGAAACGGGAGGAGCTCCTACGAGCAGTACTTC.

This clone was observed once. The chain uses TRBV28 and TRBJ2-7; 8 bases fit TRBD2. The junction had 20 bases not matched to a gene; V was cut back by 7 bases and J by 0 bases. Per the germline V gene, CDR1 is MDHEN and CDR2 is SYDVKM. This CDR3 has 19 amino acids. CDR3 nucleotides: TGTGCCAGCAACCCCGGGGGGGGAGGCCCTAGCGGAAGCTCCTACGAGCAGTACTTC. Its translation is CASNPGGGGPSGSSYEQYF.

The CDR3 is CASSQSGTGMDEQFF. The CDR3 nucleotides read TGCGCCAGCAGCCAGTCCGGGACAGGAATGGATGAGCAGTTCTTC. This chain uses TRBV4-1 with TRBJ2-1, with 8 bases fitting TRBD1. Germline values: CDR1 MGHRA, CDR2 YSYEKL. The CDR3 consists of 15 residues. Trimming took 3 bases from V and 8 from J; bases not matched to a gene: 9.

This clone was counted a few times. The chain uses TRBV5-4 and TRBJ2-5, with 8 bases fitting TRBD2. This CDR3 contains 17 residues. V lost 6 bases and J lost 7; bases outside the gene matches: 20. Germline values: CDR1 SGHNT, CDR2 YYREEE (reference sequence). The CDR3 DNA follows: TGTGCCAGCACAGCTTTAATGTTCGGGACTGCGGGGGGGACCCAGTACTTC. Its translation is CASTALMFGTAGGTQYF.

The chain has TRBV7-9 and TRBJ1-2, with 7 bases aligning to TRBD1. The CDR3 sequence is 18 residues long. The ends lost 4 bases at V and 0 bases at J; junction bases unmatched: 14. Germline CDR1 SEHNR, CDR2 FQNEAQ (reference sequence). The CDR3 DNA reads TGTGCCAGCAGCTCAAAGGGACTCCGACAGGGAACTAACTATGGCTACACCTTC. Its translation: CASSSKGLRQGTNYGYTF. The variable domain in full, completed from reference TRBV7-9 and TRBJ1-2, reads DTGVSQNPRHKITKRGQNVTFRCDPISEHNRLYWYRQTLGQGPEFLTYFQNEAQLEKSRLLSDRFSAERPKGSFSTLEIQRTEQGDSAMYLCASSSKGLRQGTNYGYTFGSGTRLTVV.